This note documents a single T cell receptor (beta chain) sequence. The antigen remains unidentified. There were only Caucasian adults among the donors, and all lived in Nashville, Tennessee. This record belongs to a study of shared clonotypes between healthy human individuals. Findings and limits, study-wide: Represented diversity, genetic and exposure-history alike, was limited by few donors.

The assay was run at deep level. Genomic DNA of every subset was divided equally among multiple immunoSEQ plates. Assay used: immunoSEQ multiplex PCR; TCRdb lists only in-frame clones, some missing. Here the sample spans about half a million clones, 79% being singletons. Germline-derived CDR1 and CDR2 are SGHNT and YYREEE (reference sequence). V dropped 3 bases and J dropped 5; count of bases not matched to a gene: 6. The CDR3 totals 14 residues. The origin of this receptor is a middle-aged woman in good health. Some clones in this sample may be carry-over from other donors' samples. The source material was PBMCs. The chain employs TRBV5-4 and TRBJ2-7, with 9 positions matching TRBD1. The CDR3 region has the DNA TGTGCCAGCAGCTCCCCGGGACAGGGAAACGAGCAGTACTTC. The encoded protein is CASSSPGQGNEQYF.